This TCR beta chain is from a study of cytomegalovirus exposure and HLA in healthy donors. Both 60 Vbeta primers and 13 Jbeta primers went into the PCR. Profiled with immunoSEQ multiplex PCR; TCRdb holds only in-frame clones, not every one. The table lists 95,000 to 150,000 clones, around 67% of them singletons, with 4.1% in the top ten. V lost 8 bases to trimming and J lost 2 bases; unmatched junction nucleotides: 10. The length of the CDR3 is 17 residues. In germline, CDR1 is MGHRA, CDR2 YSYEKL. The gene calls are TRBV4-1 and TRBJ2-2, with 11 bases aligning to TRBD2. Sequencing was done on a sample of PBMCs. This sequence was found in a woman in her thirties or forties in good health and CMV-seronegative. The CDR3 loop reads CASGSSGGHLNTGELFF. CDR3 sequence (DNA): TGCGCCAGCGGCTCTAGCGGGGGGCATCTTAACACCGGGGAGCTGTTTTTT.